The entry that follows covers one TCR beta chain sequence. The sample comes from a study of shared T cell receptors in the human thymus. TCRdb's copy holds only in-frame clones and misses some; the assay was immunoSEQ multiplex PCR. The sample shows hundreds of thousands of clones, 88% of them seen only once. The CDR3 length is 17 residues. Deletions cut 3 bases from V and 4 bases from J, with 22 bases between. Germline CDR1 is MDHEN and CDR2 is SYDVKM. These data were also filed under a second study, of human thymus T cells. This second study notes: Congenital heart defects were the reason for the corrective surgery that the donors, healthy Finnish infants, were having. Thymus tissue was removed during corrective cardiac surgery. Across thymic and blood repertoires, the usage of V and J genes appeared to be biased. Related work showed strongly overlapping thymic repertoires across unrelated individuals.

The chain recombines TRBV28 with TRBJ2-7, with TRBD2 as a possible D gene (5 bases). The clonotype was recovered from a boy under two years old with a congenital heart defect. The sequencing sample was made of thymocytes. The CDR3 DNA reads TGTGCCAGCAGTTTTAAAGGACCACTAGTTAGCCTATACGAGCAGTACTTC. This sequence encodes CASSFKGPLVSLYEQYF.